The rows below give T cell receptor beta chains drawn from one sample of a study of shared clonotypes between healthy human individuals. Data came from immunoSEQ multiplex PCR; TCRdb stores just in-frame clones and leaves some out. The repertoire has about 710,000 clones, approximately 73% of them found once; the top ten carry 1.5% to 2%. Material for sequencing was memory CD4+ T cells sorted from blood. These receptors originate from a woman aged 25 to 39 in good health. The CDR3 runs from the conserved cysteine through the conserved F or W. The D gene is left open where the match is weak. A clone size is listed for some rows: how often the clone was seen (once, few, many), or a class if it is expanded.

>TRBV19|.|TRBJ2-7|TRBD2
TGTGCCAGTAGTATAGGCGGGAGGTCCTACGAGCAGTACTTC
CASSIGGRSYEQYF
>TRBV7-8|.|TRBJ1-2|.
TGTGCCAGCAGCTTATCCGGTTATGGCTACACCTTC
CASSLSGYGYTF
>TRBV18|.|TRBJ1-5|.
TGTGCCAGCTCACCACCGGGAGGGGCCGGCTATCAGCCCCAGCATTTT
CASSPPGGAGYQPQHF
>TRBV29-1|.|TRBJ2-3|.
TGCAGCGTTGAAAAGGCCTTCACAGATACGCAGTATTTT
CSVEKAFTDTQYF
>TRBV6-6|.|TRBJ2-7|TRBD2
TGTGCCAGCAGCCCAGGGACTAGCGAGAGGTACGAGCAGTACTTC
CASSPGTSERYEQYF
>TRBV2|.|TRBJ2-7|TRBD1
TGTGCCAGCAGTGACCCCGACAGGGGGTCGGTCCAGTACTTC
CASSDPDRGSVQYF
>TRBV19|.|TRBJ2-7|TRBD2
TGTGCCAGTAGTAGGACTAGCGAGTACAGTTCCTCGTACGAGCAGTACTTC
CASSRTSEYSSSYEQYF
>TRBV28|.|TRBJ1-3|TRBD1
TGTGCCAGCATAAGGACAGGGGGAAGAAACACCATATATTTT
CASIRTGGRNTIYF
>TRBV5-5|.|TRBJ2-3|.
TGTGCCAGCAGCGGGGGAGAGGTACGGACAGATACGCAGTATTTT
CASSGGEVRTDTQYF
>TRBV15|.|TRBJ2-1|TRBD2
TGTGCCACCAGCAGAGGTAGTGGGACTAGCGGGAGCTTCAATGAGCAGTTCTTC
CATSRGSGTSGSFNEQFF
>TRBV10-3|.|TRBJ2-6|.
TGTGCCATCAGCGGGAGCAGAAGCTCTGGGGCCAACGTCCTGACTTTC
CAISGSRSSGANVLTF
>TRBV27|.|TRBJ1-2|.
TGTGCCAGCATCCGCTTTCCGGACACATCTAACTATGGCTACACCTTC
CASIRFPDTSNYGYTF
>TRBV18|few|TRBJ2-2|.
TGTGCCAGCTTTTGGGGCCGGGACACCGGGGAGCTGTTTTTT
CASFWGRDTGELFF
>TRBV2|.|TRBJ1-2|TRBD1
TGTGCCAGCAGTGTAGGACAGGGGGCGAACTATGGCTACACCTTC
CASSVGQGANYGYTF
>TRBV5-1|few|TRBJ1-1|.
TGCGCCAGCAGCTTAGGTGGGGGGAGCACTGAAGCTTTCTTT
CASSLGGGSTEAFF
>TRBV28|.|TRBJ1-2|.
TGTGCCAGCAGTCTCGGGGCGACTAACTATGGCTACACCTTC
CASSLGATNYGYTF
>TRBV5-1|.|TRBJ1-1|.
TGCGCCAGCAGCCCCCTAAAGTCTGGGGAGACTGAAGCTTTCTTT
CASSPLKSGETEAFF
>TRBV2|.|TRBJ2-3|.
TGTGCCACGAGACAGGGCACAGATACGCAGTATTTT
CATRQGTDTQYF
>TRBV7-9|.|TRBJ2-2|TRBD1
TGTGCCAGCAGCGACGGGACAGGGAGGACCGGGGAGCTGTTTTTT
CASSDGTGRTGELFF
>TRBV29-1|.|TRBJ2-7|.
TGCAGCGTTGGGGACCACGAGCAGTACTTC
CSVGDHEQYF